This record covers a single T cell receptor (beta chain). The antigen is not known. These data originate in a study of T cells after yellow fever vaccination. Overall study results and limits: A small proportion of clonotypes was detected in both the CD4 and CD8 compartments.

TCRdb reprocessed the 5' RACE reads via MiXCR and lists one record per CDR3 protein. The table shows approximately 300,000 distinct CDR3 sequences, with around 10% occurring only once. The sequenced sample was CD4+ T cells sorted from PBMCs, obtained 45 days after the yellow fever booster vaccination. The sequence was obtained from a man in his late teens or twenties who received the YFV17D yellow fever vaccine.

This chain's CDR3 is CASSLGRGLAGEQFF. The CDR3 DNA reads as TGCGCCAGCAGCTTGGGGAGGGGACTAGCCGGTGAGCAGTTCTTC. The chain carries TRBV5-1 and TRBJ2-1, with 9 bases lining up with TRBD2. V trimming: 0 bases; J trimming: 9 bases; junction bases outside the gene matches: 7. CDR1 SGHRS and CDR2 YFSETQ come from the germline V gene. The CDR3 loop spans 15 amino acids.